The T cell receptor beta chain described here comes from a study of blood T cell repertoires in COVID-19. On the study more broadly: COVID-19 samples collected from the United States, Italy and Spain covered acute and convalescent phases.

In the original processing: For nucleated cells, counts were estimated from reference gene primer amplification. Sequencing was performed with immunoSEQ multiplex PCR; in TCRdb, only in-frame clones are kept and a portion is missing. V, J and clone size are taken as reported in that table, and D and trimming were inferred from the DNA itself. The sample consists of some 200,000 clones, roughly 90% of them appearing once. Per germline, CDR1 LNHDA and CDR2 SQIVND (reference sequence). The CDR3 covers 16 residues. J was trimmed by 5 bases and V by 2 bases; bases with no gene match: 7. V usage is TRBV19 and J usage is TRBJ2-2; 8 bases are a match to TRBD1. The material sequenced was peripheral blood. The receptor comes from a woman between 50 and 59 years old with acute or convalescent COVID-19. The CDR3 region is CASSIWQGAGTGELFF. DNA of the CDR3: TGTGCCAGTAGTATATGGCAGGGGGCAGGGACCGGGGAGCTGTTTTTT. The complete variable domain, with remaining parts taken from reference TRBV19 and TRBJ2-2, reads DGGITQSPKYLFRKEGQNVTLSCEQNLNHDAMYWYRQDPGQGLRLIYYSQIVNDFQKGDIAEGYSVSREKKESFPLTVTSAQKNPTAFYLCASSIWQGAGTGELFFGEGSRLTVL.